Each of the 12 T cell receptor beta chains below was sequenced from the same sample in a study of T-cell memory formation after mild COVID-19. MiXCR, applied by TCRdb to the 5' RACE reads, yields one record per CDR3 protein. The sample has 270,000 or so distinct CDR3 sequences; more than 15% are singletons. The sequenced sample was PBMCs or a T cell subset sorted from them (not recorded which). These receptors were collected from a man younger than 35 who had mild COVID-19 (a few samples of this study predate the infection). Cell type and time point are not known.

The CDR3 sequence: CASAGLAGSGELFF. In DNA form, the CDR3 reads TGTGCCAGCGCCGGACTAGCGGGGTCCGGGGAGCTGTTTTTT. The chain uses TRBV27 and TRBJ2-2; 12 bases map to TRBD2. Germline-derived CDR1 and CDR2 are MNHEY and SMNVEV (reference sequence). This CDR3 is built from 14 residues. The junction had 4 bases not matched to a gene; V was cut back by 8 bases and J by 6 bases.

The chain carries TRBV20-1 and TRBJ1-4; a weak D match, TRBD1 (5 bases). The germline CDR1 and CDR2 sequences are DFQATT and SNEGSKA (reference sequence). Trimming stripped 2 bases from V and 6 bases from J, with 13 bases between. This CDR3 contains 14 residues. CDR3 in amino acids: CSARFTGGHEKLFF. CDR3 nucleotides: TGCAGTGCTAGATTCACGGGGGGTCATGAAAAACTGTTTTTT.

This clonotype appeared a few times. The gene calls are TRBV12-3 or TRBV12-4 and TRBJ2-2; 11 nucleotides match TRBD1. Trimming took 2 bases from V and 4 from J; bases not matched to a gene: 9. The CDR3 contains 18 residues. In nucleotides, the CDR3 is TGTGCCAGCAGTTTAACGGCGGGACAGGGGGACGGCACCGGGGAGCTGTTTTTT. Translating gives CASSLTAGQGDGTGELFF.

The chain employs TRBV13 and TRBJ1-5; D unresolved. V was trimmed by 0 bases and J by 6 bases, leaving 12 bases between them. The CDR3 extends over 15 amino acids. The germline gives CDR1 PRHDT, CDR2 FYEKMQ (reference sequence). The CDR3 DNA follows: TGTGCCAGCAGCTTAGGAATGTTCCAGGTTCAGCCCCAGCATTTT. The encoded protein is CASSLGMFQVQPQHF.

The chain combines TRBV4-3 with TRBJ2-5; 12 nucleotides match TRBD2. J gave up 4 bases and V 5 bases, and 11 bases lay outside the gene matches. Germline CDR1 and CDR2: LGHNA and YSLEER. This CDR3 region has 17 residues. The chain's CDR3 is CASSEKFLAGGRETQYF. Written as DNA, the CDR3 is TGCGCCAGCAGCGAAAAGTTCCTAGCGGGGGGGAGAGAGACCCAGTACTTC.

This clonotype turned up a few times. This chain joins TRBV6-1 and TRBJ2-7; TRBD1 is a possible D gene (6 bases). The length of the CDR3 is 16 residues. V was clipped by 5 bases and J by 3 bases, with 20 bases between them. Germline-derived CDR1 and CDR2 are MNHNS and SASEGT. The CDR3: CASSSRDTAYFYEQYF. The CDR3 region has the DNA TGTGCCAGCAGTTCTCGGGACACGGCCTATTTCTACGAGCAGTACTTC.

This clonotype has more than one count but fewer than ten. The CDR3 DNA is TGTGCCAGCAGCGCGGGACTAGCGGGCGGCGGTGGTACGCAGTATTTT. This codes for CASSAGLAGGGGTQYF. This chain connects TRBV7-3 to TRBJ2-3, with 12 bases identical to TRBD2. Germline loops: CDR1 SGHTA, CDR2 FQGTGA. The V and J ends lost 5 bases and 8 bases, in that order; junction bases with no gene match: 11. This CDR3 is 16 amino acids long.

The V gene is TRBV5-1, the J gene TRBJ2-3; 8 bases are shared with TRBD1. This CDR3 spans 15 amino acids. Germline lookup yields CDR1 SGHRS and CDR2 YFSETQ. J lost 7 bases, V lost 3 bases, and 10 bases had no gene match. CDR3 DNA: TGCGCCAGCAGCTCCCCCGGGACAGGAGCATATACGCAGTATTTT. This encodes CASSSPGTGAYTQYF.

V gene TRBV7-2 combines with J gene TRBJ2-5; 13 positions match TRBD2. The CDR3 is 16 amino acids. CDR1 is SGHTA and CDR2 is FQGNSA in the germline V gene. J was trimmed by 6 bases and V by 5 bases; bases with no gene match: 9. Written as DNA, the CDR3 is TGTGCCAGCAGCCCCAGACTAGCGGGGGGCGGGCAGACCCAGTACTTC. Its protein product is CASSPRLAGGGQTQYF.

The rearrangement links TRBV20-1 to TRBJ2-7, with D perhaps matching TRBD2 (5 bases). This CDR3 has 14 amino acids. Deletions cut 5 bases from V and 6 bases from J, with 20 bases between. The germline CDR1 and CDR2 sequences are DFQATT and SNEGSKA (reference sequence). The CDR3 protein is CSARAAEVKGEQYF. For the CDR3, the DNA is TGCAGTGCTCGGGCCGCGGAGGTAAAGGGCGAGCAGTACTTC.

V is TRBV30 and J is TRBJ2-7; possibly TRBD1 for D (5 bases). V shed 2 bases and J shed 4 bases, with 15 bases lying between them. The CDR3 is made up of 14 amino acids. The germline gives CDR1 GTSNPN, CDR2 SVGIG (reference sequence). In DNA form, the CDR3 reads TGTGCCTGGAGTTTAGGGGCATATATTTACGAGCAGTACTTC. This sequence encodes CAWSLGAYIYEQYF. The full variable domain, in which reference TRBV30 and TRBJ2-7 provide the parts outside the CDR3, is SQTIHQWPATLVQPVGSPLSLECTVEGTSNPNLYWYRQAAGRGLQLLFYSVGIGQISSEVPQNLSASRPQDRQFILSSKKLLLSDSGFYLCAWSLGAYIYEQYFGPGTRLTVT.

Ten or more counts support this clonotype. CDR3 loop: CASSSPSYEQYF. The CDR3 nucleotides are TGTGCCAGCAGTTCGCCGTCCTACGAGCAGTACTTC. The chain recombines TRBV12-3 or TRBV12-4 with TRBJ2-7; D remains ambiguous. This CDR3 region has 12 residues. V was shortened by 4 bases and J by 1 base, with 5 bases between the two germline ends.